Listed here are 25 T cell receptor beta chains from one sample, sequenced in a study of beta chain features in type 1 diabetes. Study-wide results and limits: Researchers report that Type 1 diabetes patients had moderately but significantly shorter TCRB CDR3s across all four CD4+ subsets.

No antigens are known for them. What was sequenced were expressed TCRB transcripts, since all of the isolated RNA had been reverse transcribed. Clones were sequenced by immunoSEQ multiplex PCR, and TCRdb holds only the in-frame ones, with some missing. The sample consists of some 170,000 clones, roughly 59% of them appearing once. The material sequenced was naive CD4+ T cells from blood. These receptors all stem from a man under 40 with type 1 diabetes.

This sequence joins TRBV29-1 and TRBJ1-1; D is unclear. Trimming took off 5 bases at V and 0 bases at J, with 10 bases between the two ends. The CDR3 totals 13 residues. Germline loops: CDR1 SQVTM, CDR2 ANQGSEA. CDR3 residues: CSVSGIMNTEAFF. Here the CDR3 DNA reads TGCAGCGTTTCGGGGATCATGAACACTGAAGCTTTCTTT.

The chain combines TRBV6-5 with TRBJ2-1; D ambiguous. CDR3 length: 15 residues. Trimming left V 2 bases short and J 6 bases short, with 14 bases between. CDR1 is MNHEY, CDR2 SVGAGI, per germline. This CDR3 reads CASSYAGVMGNEQFF. CDR3 coding DNA: TGTGCCAGCAGTTACGCAGGAGTAATGGGCAATGAGCAGTTCTTC.

The chain is built from TRBV27 and TRBJ2-3; possibly TRBD2 for D (5 bases). Per germline, CDR1 MNHEY and CDR2 SMNVEV (reference sequence). The CDR3 is 16 amino acids. Trimming removed 6 bases from V and 1 base from J, with 17 bases in between. The CDR3 nucleotides read TGTGCCAGCAGCCCCTTCCGGGGTGAGGGCACAGATACGCAGTATTTT. Amino acids: CASSPFRGEGTDTQYF.

This sequence joins TRBV30 and TRBJ2-7; D possibly corresponds to TRBD2 (6 bases). CDR1 is GTSNPN and CDR2 is SVGIG in the germline V gene (reference sequence). The ends were cut back, 0 bases at V and 0 bases at J, with 9 bases in the middle. This CDR3 is built from 14 residues. CDR3 residues: CAWSVWDSSYEQYF. In DNA form, the CDR3 reads TGTGCCTGGAGTGTATGGGACTCCTCCTACGAGCAGTACTTC. Supplemented by reference TRBV30 and TRBJ2-7, the full variable domain reads SQTIHQWPATLVQPVGSPLSLECTVEGTSNPNLYWYRQAAGRGLQLLFYSVGIGQISSEVPQNLSASRPQDRQFILSSKKLLLSDSGFYLCAWSVWDSSYEQYFGPGTRLTVT.

This clone was observed a few times. The chain recombines TRBV18 with TRBJ1-1, with D hard to call. The CDR3 has 14 amino acids. In germline, CDR1 is KGHSH, CDR2 LQKENI. V dropped 3 bases and J dropped 0 bases, with 8 bases sitting between them. The CDR3 is CASSPAGLNTEAFF. The CDR3 bases are TGTGCCAGCTCACCCGCCGGGTTGAACACTGAAGCTTTCTTT.

The chain is built from TRBV29-1 and TRBJ1-1, with 8 bases lining up with TRBD1. The CDR3 is 14 residues long. Germline assignment: CDR1 SQVTM and CDR2 ANQGSEA. J gave up 5 bases and V 6 bases, and 11 bases lay outside the gene matches. Here the CDR3 reads CSVLRDRGGTEAFF. The CDR3 region has the DNA TGCAGCGTCCTTAGAGACAGGGGAGGAACTGAAGCTTTCTTT.

This chain connects TRBV30 to TRBJ2-7; TRBD2 might be the D (6 bases). V lost 5 bases and J 1 base, leaving 12 bases between the germline ends. There are 13 residues in the CDR3. Germline V gives CDR1 GTSNPN, CDR2 SVGIG (reference sequence). The CDR3 DNA is TGTGCCTGGGCTGAGGGGAGGTCCTACGAGCAGTACTTC. Translating gives CAWAEGRSYEQYF.

The V and J genes are TRBV5-1 and TRBJ2-1; the D gene is possibly TRBD1 (6 bases). Germline V lookup: CDR1 SGHRS, CDR2 YFSETQ. The CDR3 sequence is 15 residues long. V shed 4 bases and J shed 6 bases, with 17 bases lying between them. The CDR3 loop is CASSTGKTTGNEQFF. The CDR3 nucleotides read TGCGCCAGCAGCACAGGCAAAACGACAGGCAATGAGCAGTTCTTC.

This chain uses TRBV6-5 with TRBJ2-5; 10 positions agree with TRBD2. V shed 6 bases and J 5 bases; nucleotides not matched to a gene: 3. The CDR3 spans 13 residues. Germline-derived CDR1 and CDR2 are MNHEY and SVGAGI. Here the CDR3 DNA reads TGTGCCAGCAGCCAGACTAGCGGGGAGACCCAGTACTTC. Translating gives CASSQTSGETQYF.

CDR3 loop: CASSALNFGQAEQYF. For the CDR3, the DNA is TGTGCCAGCAGCGCCCTTAACTTCGGCCAGGCCGAGCAGTACTTC. The rearrangement links TRBV9 to TRBJ2-7; D gene uncertain. Germline V lookup: CDR1 SGDLS, CDR2 YYNGEE. This CDR3 comprises 15 residues. With 3 bases removed from V and 6 bases from J, the gap between germline ends came to 19 bases.

A few counts support this clone. The chain couples TRBV30 to TRBJ1-2; 7 positions agree with TRBD1. Per germline, CDR1 GTSNPN and CDR2 SVGIG (reference sequence). This CDR3 region has 12 residues. V lost 2 bases and J lost 4; bases outside the gene matches: 1. The DNA of the CDR3 is TGTGCCTGGAGTCGGACAGGCTATGGCTACACCTTC. Protein product: CAWSRTGYGYTF.

This clone was found once. The V gene is TRBV7-6, the J gene TRBJ2-3; 7 positions match TRBD2. This CDR3 is 15 amino acids long. The V gene's germline CDR1 is SGHVS and CDR2 FNYEAQ. J lost 4 bases, V lost 5 bases, and 9 bases had no gene match. The CDR3 nucleotides are TGTGCCAGCAGCCTCACTAGCGAGTTCTCAGATACGCAGTATTTT. Translated, it gives CASSLTSEFSDTQYF.

There are a few counts of this clone. The genes are TRBV7-9 and TRBJ2-1; the D gene could be TRBD1 or TRBD2 (5 bases each). V shed 4 bases and J shed 6 bases, with 13 bases lying between them. CDR3 length equals 14 residues. Germline CDR1 is SEHNR and CDR2 is FQNEAQ (reference sequence). CDR3 sequence reads: CASSSPGATNEQFF. Here the CDR3 DNA reads TGTGCCAGCAGCTCCCCCGGGGCAACCAATGAGCAGTTCTTC. The full variable domain, in which reference TRBV7-9 and TRBJ2-1 provide the parts outside the CDR3, is DTGVSQNPRHKITKRGQNVTFRCDPISEHNRLYWYRQTLGQGPEFLTYFQNEAQLEKSRLLSDRFSAERPKGSFSTLEIQRTEQGDSAMYLCASSSPGATNEQFFGPGTRLTVL.

The chain is built from TRBV14 and TRBJ1-2; TRBD1 is a possible D gene (6 bases). Germline CDR1 and CDR2: SGHDN and FVKESK. With 5 bases removed from V and 2 bases from J, the gap between germline ends came to 9 bases. CDR3 length: 13 residues. In DNA form, the CDR3 reads TGTGCCAGCAGCTTCGGACAGAACTATGGCTACACCTTC. Its protein product is CASSFGQNYGYTF.

This chain uses TRBV30 with TRBJ1-6; D remains unclear. The V and J ends lost 2 bases and 7 bases respectively, with 18 bases between them. This CDR3 contains 16 residues. The germline V gene has CDR1 GTSNPN and CDR2 SVGIG (reference sequence). CDR3 region: CAWSPLRGARNSPLHF. DNA for the CDR3: TGTGCCTGGAGTCCCCTTCGGGGTGCGCGCAATTCACCCCTCCACTTT.

Worth noting for this clone: Other DNA sequences within the sample encode an identical CDR3. The chain links TRBV25-1 to TRBJ1-2; D is possibly TRBD1 (5 bases). Germline loops: CDR1 MGHDK, CDR2 SYGVNS. The CDR3 extends over 13 amino acids. The germline V and J ends were trimmed by 2 bases and 3 bases, with 7 bases remaining between them. The CDR3: CASSELGDYGYTF. The CDR3 DNA reads as TGTGCCAGCAGTGAACTGGGGGACTATGGCTACACCTTC.

The chain has TRBV30 and TRBJ1-5, with 7 bases aligning to TRBD1. CDR1 is GTSNPN, CDR2 SVGIG, per germline (reference sequence). This CDR3 is 13 amino acids long. Losses at the gene ends were 2 bases for V and 4 bases for J; bases not matched to a gene: 2. Here the CDR3 reads CAWSSQGNQPQHF. CDR3 DNA: TGTGCCTGGAGTTCACAGGGGAATCAGCCCCAGCATTTT.

Here the CDR3 DNA reads TGCAGCGTTGGCAACAGGGCTGCGGGAAACACCATATATTTT. Translated, it gives CSVGNRAAGNTIYF. The gene calls are TRBV29-1 and TRBJ1-3; D might be TRBD1 (6 bases). Germline CDR1 is SQVTM and CDR2 is ANQGSEA. This CDR3 has 14 residues. The V end was cut by 4 bases, the J end by 4 bases, with 14 bases between.

The chain uses TRBV29-1 and TRBJ2-7, with a weak D call TRBD1 (6 bases). The CDR3 is 15 residues long. Germline-derived CDR1 and CDR2 are SQVTM and ANQGSEA. The germline V and J ends were trimmed by 6 bases and 3 bases, with 21 bases remaining between them. The CDR3 region has the DNA TGCAGCGTGACGTTAAACCCCGGGACATACTACGAGCAGTACTTC. Amino acid sequence: CSVTLNPGTYYEQYF.

The rearrangement uses TRBV29-1 and TRBJ2-7, with D possibly called TRBD1 or TRBD2 (5 bases each). V lost 6 bases, J lost 0 bases, and 15 bases lay in between. Germline CDR1 reads SQVTM; CDR2 reads ANQGSEA. This CDR3 has 14 amino acids. CDR3 amino acids: CSVPTAGSSYEQYF. CDR3 coding DNA: TGCAGCGTCCCAACTGCAGGGAGCTCCTACGAGCAGTACTTC.

This clone has more than one count but fewer than ten. V and J are TRBV13 and TRBJ1-6; a weak D match, TRBD1 (5 bases). This CDR3 is built from 16 residues. From germline, CDR1 is PRHDT and CDR2 FYEKMQ (reference sequence). Trimming pared 2 bases from V and 5 bases from J, leaving 13 bases between. The CDR3: CASSLQGHRNNSPLHF. CDR3 coding DNA: TGTGCCAGCAGCTTACAAGGACATCGGAATAATTCACCCCTCCACTTT.

This sequence joins TRBV30 and TRBJ2-7; 8 nucleotides match TRBD1. The CDR3 spans 13 residues. CDR1 and CDR2 (germline): GTSNPN, SVGIG (reference sequence). The V segment lost 6 bases and the J segment 5 bases; nucleotides outside the gene matches: 9. CDR3 DNA sequence: TGTGCCTGCCAAGGACAGGGTCCCAACGAGCAGTACTTC. It codes for CACQGQGPNEQYF. The entire variable domain, with the rest obtained from reference TRBV30 and TRBJ2-7, is as follows: SQTIHQWPATLVQPVGSPLSLECTVEGTSNPNLYWYRQAAGRGLQLLFYSVGIGQISSEVPQNLSASRPQDRQFILSSKKLLLSDSGFYLCACQGQGPNEQYFGPGTRLTVT.

The gene calls are TRBV29-1 and TRBJ2-7; 7 bases are a match to TRBD1. The CDR3 has 13 residues. Per germline, CDR1 SQVTM and CDR2 ANQGSEA. J lost 5 bases, V lost 4 bases, and 8 bases had no gene match. Here the CDR3 reads CSVVPGGWNEQYF. CDR3 nucleotides: TGCAGCGTTGTGCCAGGGGGATGGAACGAGCAGTACTTC.

This clone appeared a few times. DNA for the CDR3: TGTGCCAGCAGCCAAGCCGCAGCGGGGCCATGGGCCGATACGCAGTATTTT. Translated: CASSQAAAGPWADTQYF. The gene calls are TRBV14 and TRBJ2-3; 7 bases are shared with TRBD2. After removal of 1 base from V and 6 bases from J, the junction contained 13 bases not matched to a gene. The germline gives CDR1 SGHDN, CDR2 FVKESK. The CDR3 consists of 17 residues.

The V and J genes are TRBV11-2 and TRBJ2-1; no definite D call. Trimming pared 4 bases from V and 9 bases from J, leaving 7 bases between. Germline CDR1 SGHAT, CDR2 FQNNGV. The CDR3 totals 11 residues. The CDR3 reads CASSSLGEQFF. In DNA, the CDR3 is TGTGCCAGCAGCTCCCTAGGTGAGCAGTTCTTC.